This T cell receptor (beta chain) comes out of a study of cytomegalovirus exposure and HLA in healthy donors. CDR3 length equals 15 residues. CDR1 is MRHNA and CDR2 is SNTAGT in the germline V gene. The ends lost 6 bases at V and 7 bases at J; junction bases unmatched: 10. The PCR ran on 60 Vbeta and 13 Jbeta primers. Produced via immunoSEQ multiplex PCR; TCRdb's table is partial and in-frame only. The sample includes under 200,000 clones, roughly four fifths seen only once; the top ten take 0.95% to 1%. Study-wide results and caveats: Evidence from a later analysis indicated that most CMV-associated TCR beta chains looked HLA-restricted. When a later analysis compared HLA-associated TCR beta chains with equally common others, the HLA-associated chains turned out to be more clonally expanded and to have lower generation probabilities.

Donors sampled were nominally healthy, though unrecorded immune exposures were likely. With respect to this clone: Its antigen is currently unknown.

This clonotype originated in a girl aged 2 to 10 in good health and CMV-seropositive. The material sequenced was PBMCs. The V call is TRBV6-4, the J call TRBJ2-7, with 12 bases fitting TRBD2. In DNA form, the CDR3 reads TGTGCCAGCAGCCCAGAAACTAGCGGGAGGAGTGAGCAGTACTTC. Residues: CASSPETSGRSEQYF.